This entry concerns a single T cell receptor beta chain. As yet, its antigen is unknown. Possible read error: a much larger clone is one base away. Distinct nucleotide sequences in the sample also encode this CDR3. The data derive from a study of shared clonotypes between healthy human individuals. Per sorted-subset replicate PCR, input was roughly 220 ng DNA, representing 30,000 to 35,000 T cell genomes. In the source study's methods: ImmunoSEQ junction-only sequences lacked quality scores, so their filtering differed. Clones were sequenced by immunoSEQ multiplex PCR, and TCRdb holds only the in-frame ones, with some missing. From that table come the V and J calls and clone size; the DNA was used to work out D and trimming. In the table there are about 2.1 million clones, about 92% of which are singletons. CD45RO-negative cells were positively selected for CCR7, leaving out terminally differentiated effector memory CD45RA+ cells.

Germline V gives CDR1 SGHAT, CDR2 FQNNGV. V lost 3 bases, J lost 0 bases, and 3 bases lay in between. There are 13 residues in the CDR3. General observations from the study: Among donors, clonotype sharing was expected to be affected by sequencing depth. Clonotypes shared by all four sorted-subset donors had higher generation probabilities than non-shared clonotypes.

The receptor was derived from a man between 18 and 29 years old in good health. Some clones in this sample may be carry-over from other donors' samples. The V gene is TRBV11-2, the J gene TRBJ1-5; no firm D call. Material: naive CD8+ T cells from PBMCs. CDR3: CASSLSSNQPQHF. The CDR3 coding sequence is TGTGCCAGCAGCTTGAGTAGCAATCAGCCCCAGCATTTT. The whole variable domain, remainder taken from reference TRBV11-2 and TRBJ1-5, is EAGVAQSPRYKIIEKRQSVAFWCNPISGHATLYWYQQILGQGPKLLIQFQNNGVVDDSQLPKDRFSAERLKGVDSTLKIQPAKLEDSAVYLCASSLSSNQPQHFGDGTRLSIL.